These 22 T cell receptor beta chains came from one sample sequenced in a study of T cells after somatic rescue of genetic block (dated by TCRdb to about 2020). Libraries were built with the immunoSEQ multiplex PCR assay. This immuneACCESS table, as held by TCRdb, lists in-frame sequences with V and J called but not all clones. Of the missing ones, under half trace to an unresolved V gene in checked studies; the others have no known cause. The table for this sample lists 50,000 to 60,000 clones; 90% to 97% of them were counted only once. More than 0.075% of the sample goes to the ten largest clones. Input material: peripheral blood mononuclear cells (PBMCs). Every receptor here comes from a child less than two years old.

V and J are TRBV6-1 and TRBJ2-3; 9 bases are a match to TRBD2. After removal of 2 bases from V and 3 bases from J, the junction contained 0 bases not matched to a gene. CDR1 and CDR2 (germline): MNHNS, SASEGT. There are 14 residues in the CDR3. CDR3 sequence reads: CASSESGRTDTQYF. The CDR3 DNA is TGTGCCAGCAGTGAAAGCGGGAGGACAGATACGCAGTATTTT.

The J gene is TRBJ1-1, the V gene TRBV4-2, with D possibly being TRBD1 (5 bases). Germline V gives CDR1 LGHNA, CDR2 YNFKEQ. This CDR3 comprises 14 residues. Deletions cut 0 bases from V and 0 bases from J, with 5 bases between. As DNA, the CDR3 is TGTGCCAGCAGCCAAGACAGGGTGAACACTGAAGCTTTCTTT. Translation: CASSQDRVNTEAFF.

A word on this clone: Additional DNA sequences in this sample encode the identical CDR3. The chain recombines TRBV10-1 with TRBJ2-1; D not certain. V lost 6 bases and J 0 bases, leaving 6 bases between the germline ends. The CDR3 is 13 amino acids. Per the germline V gene, CDR1 is WNHNN and CDR2 is SYGVQD (reference sequence). The CDR3 coding sequence is TGCGCCAGCAGCGGTAGCTCCTACAATGAGCAGTTCTTC. It is translated as CASSGSSYNEQFF.

The chain links TRBV27 to TRBJ2-7; the match to TRBD2 covers 12 bases. Trimming cost V 1 base and J 4 bases; bases outside gene matches: 5. Germline V lookup: CDR1 MNHEY, CDR2 SMNVEV (reference sequence). The CDR3 covers 16 residues. The CDR3 is CASSLWLAGGFYEQYF. The CDR3 DNA reads as TGTGCCAGCAGTTTATGGCTAGCGGGAGGGTTTTACGAGCAGTACTTC.

The genes are TRBV28 and TRBJ2-1; D gene ambiguous. Germline values: CDR1 MDHEN, CDR2 SYDVKM. Trimming took 2 bases from V and 9 from J, leaving 5 bases between them. This CDR3 has 11 amino acids. The CDR3 loop reads CASSLGFEQFF. DNA of the CDR3: TGTGCCAGCAGTTTAGGTTTTGAGCAGTTCTTC.

V and J are TRBV30 and TRBJ2-2; 11 bases fit TRBD2. Per the germline V gene, CDR1 is GTSNPN and CDR2 is SVGIG (reference sequence). The V gene end was trimmed by 5 bases and the J gene end by 0 bases; junction bases not matched to a gene: 5. The CDR3 loop spans 16 amino acids. The CDR3 DNA reads TGTGCCTGGGCTCTGGGACTAGCGGCGAACACCGGGGAGCTGTTTTTT. Translating gives CAWALGLAANTGELFF.

The chain links TRBV10-3 to TRBJ1-1, with D possibly TRBD1 on 5 matching bases. The CDR3 extends over 13 amino acids. The germline V gene has CDR1 ENHRY and CDR2 SYGVKD. Trimming took 7 bases from V and 3 from J, leaving 12 bases between them. This CDR3 reads CAIKPGPDTEAFF. CDR3 nucleotides: TGTGCCATCAAGCCGGGGCCGGACACTGAAGCTTTCTTT.

The chain employs TRBV5-1 and TRBJ2-6, with D possibly called TRBD1 or TRBD2 (6 bases each). The germline V gene has CDR1 SGHRS and CDR2 YFSETQ. The CDR3 spans 17 residues. V was clipped by 1 base and J by 2 bases, with 13 bases between them. Here the CDR3 DNA reads TGCGCCAGCAGCTTGTTAACGGGGGCTGCTGGGGCCAACGTCCTGACTTTC. It encodes CASSLLTGAAGANVLTF.

The chain has TRBV6-8 and TRBJ2-5; 10 nucleotides line up with TRBD2. TRBJ2-7 explains the end of the DNA better; the J call may be wrong. In germline, CDR1 is MNHGY, CDR2 SAAAGT. CDR3 length: 14 residues. CDR3 nucleotides: TGTGCCAGCAGTTACGAGCGGGAGGGCTACGAGCAGTACTTC. It encodes CASSYEREGYEQYF.

This chain links TRBV19 with TRBJ1-1; no firm D call. Trimming shortened V by 5 bases and J by 1 base, and 11 bases separated the two germline ends. CDR1 is LNHDA and CDR2 is SQIVND in the germline V gene (reference sequence). The CDR3 is 14 amino acids. The CDR3 spells CASSVLDPNTEAFF. The CDR3 region has the DNA TGTGCCAGTAGTGTCCTAGACCCGAACACTGAAGCTTTCTTT.

This sequence joins TRBV6-5 and TRBJ1-1, with unresolved D. CDR3 length: 12 residues. Germline CDR1 MNHEY, CDR2 SVGAGI. V was cut by 6 bases and J by 1 base, with 6 bases left in between. The DNA of the CDR3 is TGTGCCAGCAGAAGGCCGAACACTGAAGCTTTCTTT. Amino acids: CASRRPNTEAFF.

The chain recombines TRBV5-6 with TRBJ2-7; D gene unclear. V was pared by 0 bases and J by 1 base, with 5 bases between. The length of the CDR3 is 13 residues. Germline-derived CDR1 and CDR2 are SGHDT and YYEEEE. CDR3 region: CASSLAQSYEQYF. CDR3 DNA: TGTGCCAGCAGCTTGGCGCAGTCCTACGAGCAGTACTTC.

V gene TRBV6-6 combines with J gene TRBJ2-6, with 7 bases fitting TRBD1. V trimming: 6 bases; J trimming: 0 bases; junction bases outside the gene matches: 5. There are 16 residues in the CDR3. Germline V gene data show CDR1 as MNHNY and CDR2 as SVGAGI (reference sequence). The CDR3 here is CASSPDRTSGANVLTF. The CDR3 DNA follows: TGTGCCAGCAGCCCGGACAGGACCTCTGGGGCCAACGTCCTGACTTTC.

The rearrangement links TRBV28 to TRBJ1-3, with D possibly matching TRBD1 (5 bases). V was trimmed by 6 bases and J by 8 bases, leaving 17 bases between them. CDR1 is MDHEN and CDR2 is SYDVKM in the germline V gene. The CDR3 length is 14 residues. CDR3 in DNA: TGTGCCAGCAGATTCGGGGGGGGTAAGGACACCATATATTTT. Translated, it gives CASRFGGGKDTIYF. Together with reference TRBV28 and TRBJ1-3, the CDR3 gives the full variable domain: DVKVTQSSRYLVKRTGEKVFLECVQDMDHENMFWYRQDPGLGLRLIYFSYDVKMKEKGDIPEGYSVSREKKERFSLILESASTNQTSMYLCASRFGGGKDTIYFGEGSWLTVV.

The chain has TRBV6-5 and TRBJ1-1; D perhaps matches TRBD1 (5 bases). V lost 6 bases and J lost 7, with 9 bases in between. The germline V gene encodes CDR1 MNHEY and CDR2 SVGAGI. This CDR3 has 11 amino acids. The CDR3 coding sequence is TGTGCCAGCAGAAGACAGCTTGAAGCTTTCTTT. This codes for CASRRQLEAFF.

J is TRBJ1-1 and V is TRBV27, with D possibly being TRBD1 (6 bases). V lost 5 bases and J 1 base, leaving 8 bases between the germline ends. The germline V gene encodes CDR1 MNHEY and CDR2 SMNVEV (reference sequence). The length of the CDR3 is 13 residues. The CDR3: CASSPGQNTEAFF. In nucleotides, the CDR3 is TGTGCCAGCAGTCCGGGACAGAACACTGAAGCTTTCTTT.

The chain employs TRBV6-1 and TRBJ2-3; 9 bases are shared with TRBD2. The V segment lost 4 bases and the J segment 4 bases; nucleotides outside the gene matches: 9. CDR1 and CDR2 from the germline V gene are MNHNS and SASEGT. This CDR3 region has 16 residues. Written as DNA, the CDR3 is TGTGCCAGCAGTGGTCTAGCGGGGCAAGGAGCAGATACGCAGTATTTT. As protein: CASSGLAGQGADTQYF.

The sample holds one count of this clone. The CDR3 region is CASSSSGLDQAQYF. CDR3 sequence (DNA): TGTGCCAGCAGTTCCTCGGGACTTGATCAGGCGCAGTATTTT. V is TRBV28 and J is TRBJ2-3, with D possibly TRBD2 on 6 matching bases. Per germline, CDR1 MDHEN and CDR2 SYDVKM. Trimming removed 4 bases from V and 10 bases from J, with 18 bases in between. The CDR3 spans 14 residues.

This clone was recorded only once. The rearrangement uses TRBV7-9 and TRBJ1-4; D not certain. Per the germline V gene, CDR1 is SEHNR and CDR2 is FQNEAQ (reference sequence). The CDR3 consists of 14 residues. With 5 bases removed from V and 5 bases from J, the gap between germline ends came to 12 bases. The CDR3 region has the DNA TGTGCCAGCAGCCCCCGGGGAAAAAATGAAAAACTGTTTTTT. The encoded protein is CASSPRGKNEKLFF.

This clone was found a few times. The chain recombines TRBV19 with TRBJ1-1, with no clear D. The CDR3 contains 12 residues. Trimming pared 4 bases from V and 1 base from J, leaving 4 bases between. Per the germline V gene, CDR1 is LNHDA and CDR2 is SQIVND (reference sequence). CDR3 in DNA: TGTGCCAGTAGTACAGGGAACACTGAAGCTTTCTTT. It is translated as CASSTGNTEAFF.

This clone was observed a single time. The genes are TRBV12-5 and TRBJ2-7; D unresolved. Germline lookup yields CDR1 LGHNT and CDR2 FRNRAP. This CDR3 region has 12 residues. The ends were cut back, 4 bases at V and 5 bases at J, with 9 bases in the middle. In nucleotides, the CDR3 is TGTGCTAGTGGTTCCTCCAGGAACGAGCAGTACTTC. Its translation: CASGSSRNEQYF.

The rearrangement links TRBV9 to TRBJ2-7; 7 nucleotides agree with TRBD1. This CDR3 comprises 12 residues. The V segment lost 4 bases and the J segment 6 bases; nucleotides outside the gene matches: 4. CDR1 is SGDLS and CDR2 is YYNGEE in the germline V gene. The CDR3 region is CASSPRQGEQYF. DNA for the CDR3: TGTGCCAGCAGCCCTCGACAGGGCGAGCAGTACTTC.